These 13 T cell receptor beta chains came from one sample sequenced in a study of T-cell reconstitution after alpha-beta-depleted transplantation in children. Preparation of the TCRbeta library used unique molecular identifiers. TCRdb re-derived calls from the PCR reads in MiXCR, one entry per CDR3 protein. The table records about 400,000 distinct CDR3 sequences, 20% of them present only once. Source: PBMCs from the stem cell graft donor, taken from the stem cell graft. The receptors here all came from a human donor who donated a stem cell graft to a child with acute myeloid leukemia.

The gene calls are TRBV7-9 and TRBJ2-1, with D tentatively TRBD1 or TRBD2 (5 bases each). Germline CDR1 reads SEHNR; CDR2 reads FQNEAQ (reference sequence). The CDR3 runs to 13 residues. V was cut by 3 bases and J by 6 bases, with 9 bases left in between. The CDR3 sequence: CASSFSGTNEQFF. As DNA, the CDR3 is TGTGCCAGCAGCTTCTCAGGGACCAATGAGCAGTTCTTC. Complete variable domain (other parts from reference TRBV7-9 and TRBJ2-1): DTGVSQNPRHKITKRGQNVTFRCDPISEHNRLYWYRQTLGQGPEFLTYFQNEAQLEKSRLLSDRFSAERPKGSFSTLEIQRTEQGDSAMYLCASSFSGTNEQFFGPGTRLTVL.

This clonotype was found many times. The chain is built from TRBV20-1 and TRBJ2-7; 7 nucleotides line up with TRBD2. CDR3 size: 14 residues. The germline gives CDR1 DFQATT, CDR2 SNEGSKA (reference sequence). The trim removed 1 base at V and 3 bases at J, leaving 6 bases unmatched. The CDR3 sequence: CSARVLANSYEQYF. DNA for the CDR3: TGCAGTGCTAGAGTACTAGCGAACAGCTACGAGCAGTACTTC.

Only a few counts were recorded for this clonotype. This chain joins TRBV10-3 and TRBJ2-7, with D possibly TRBD2 on 6 matching bases. Germline V gene lookup returns CDR1 ENHRY and CDR2 SYGVKD. Between the trimmed V and J ends, which lost 4 bases and 4 bases, there was a span of 8 bases. The CDR3 is 12 amino acids. CDR3 DNA sequence: TGTGCCATCAGTGCCGCGGGATACGAGCAGTACTTC. Amino acid sequence: CAISAAGYEQYF.

Ten or more counts support this clonotype. The chain couples TRBV20-1 to TRBJ2-1; 7 bases line up with TRBD2. The ends lost 3 bases at V and 9 bases at J; junction bases unmatched: 11. The V gene's germline CDR1 is DFQATT and CDR2 SNEGSKA (reference sequence). CDR3 length: 14 residues. The CDR3 DNA is TGCAGTGCTAGGGCCGGGACTACTTTCGGTGAGCAGTTCTTC. It encodes CSARAGTTFGEQFF.

The V call is TRBV5-1, the J call TRBJ2-7; 8 positions match TRBD1. The J segment lost 6 bases and the V segment lost 0 bases, leaving 5 bases of the junction unmatched. This CDR3 has 14 residues. Germline V gives CDR1 SGHRS, CDR2 YFSETQ. DNA for the CDR3: TGCGCCAGCAGCTTGGAACAGGGGGTGGGCGAGCAGTACTTC. This codes for CASSLEQGVGEQYF.

The sample holds one count of this clonotype. The CDR3 DNA follows: TGTGCCAGCAGCCAAGGCCCGCGGACCGAGCAGTACTTC. It is translated as CASSQGPRTEQYF. This chain links TRBV4-2 with TRBJ2-7; no reliable D call. The CDR3 length is 13 residues. The V end lost 1 base, the J end lost 6 bases, and 10 bases lay between the germline ends. CDR1 and CDR2 (germline): LGHNA, YNFKEQ.

This clonotype was counted ten times or more. CDR3 region: CASSLDYYEQYF. CDR3 nucleotides: TGCGCCAGCAGCTTGGACTACTACGAGCAGTACTTC. The chain combines TRBV5-1 with TRBJ2-7; D remains unclear. The CDR3 runs to 12 residues. Trimming took 0 bases from V and 3 from J, leaving 4 bases between them. CDR1 and CDR2 from the germline V gene are SGHRS and YFSETQ.

This clonotype was seen ten or more times. The chain is built from TRBV12-3 or TRBV12-4 and TRBJ1-2; possibly TRBD1 for D (5 bases). V was cut by 5 bases and J by 5 bases, with 15 bases left in between. This CDR3 region has 14 residues. This CDR3 reads CASSQQDKTYGYTF. DNA of the CDR3: TGTGCCAGCAGTCAACAGGACAAGACTTATGGCTACACCTTC.

This clonotype was recorded a few times. The rearrangement joins TRBV5-1 to TRBJ2-1, with 7 bases lining up with TRBD2. In germline, CDR1 is SGHRS, CDR2 YFSETQ. The CDR3 covers 14 residues. V dropped 7 bases and J dropped 3; count of bases not matched to a gene: 7. This CDR3 is CASRRETLYNEQFF. In DNA, the CDR3 is TGCGCCAGCCGGCGGGAGACGCTCTACAATGAGCAGTTCTTC.

This clonotype occurred many times. The chain has TRBV20-1 and TRBJ2-1; 10 bases map to TRBD2. Germline values: CDR1 DFQATT, CDR2 SNEGSKA (reference sequence). J was trimmed by 2 bases and V by 6 bases; bases with no gene match: 4. The CDR3 covers 14 residues. The CDR3 here is CSAGSGRAYNEQFF. In DNA, the CDR3 is TGCAGTGCGGGGAGCGGGAGGGCCTACAATGAGCAGTTCTTC.

The table lists this clonotype with many counts. The chain uses TRBV20-1 and TRBJ1-1, with D unclear. This CDR3 region has 12 residues. Trimming left V 0 bases short and J 4 bases short, with 6 bases between. CDR1 is DFQATT and CDR2 is SNEGSKA in the germline V gene (reference sequence). CDR3 coding DNA: TGCAGTGCTAGAGATCAAGTCACTGAAGCTTTCTTT. Its translation: CSARDQVTEAFF.

This clonotype was found many times. The chain links TRBV20-1 to TRBJ2-7; 9 positions match TRBD2. J gave up 4 bases and V 2 bases, and 3 bases lay outside the gene matches. CDR1 DFQATT and CDR2 SNEGSKA come from the germline V gene (reference sequence). The CDR3 is 13 amino acids. The CDR3 here is CSARTSGFYEQYF. In DNA form, the CDR3 reads TGCAGTGCTAGAACTAGCGGGTTTTACGAGCAGTACTTC.

The chain uses TRBV12-3 or TRBV12-4 and TRBJ2-5; D call uncertain. The CDR3 loop spans 16 amino acids. V was clipped by 5 bases and J by 2 bases, with 18 bases between them. The CDR3 here is CASSGIGDTNQETQYF. For the CDR3, the DNA is TGTGCCAGCAGTGGGATTGGGGATACAAATCAAGAGACCCAGTACTTC.